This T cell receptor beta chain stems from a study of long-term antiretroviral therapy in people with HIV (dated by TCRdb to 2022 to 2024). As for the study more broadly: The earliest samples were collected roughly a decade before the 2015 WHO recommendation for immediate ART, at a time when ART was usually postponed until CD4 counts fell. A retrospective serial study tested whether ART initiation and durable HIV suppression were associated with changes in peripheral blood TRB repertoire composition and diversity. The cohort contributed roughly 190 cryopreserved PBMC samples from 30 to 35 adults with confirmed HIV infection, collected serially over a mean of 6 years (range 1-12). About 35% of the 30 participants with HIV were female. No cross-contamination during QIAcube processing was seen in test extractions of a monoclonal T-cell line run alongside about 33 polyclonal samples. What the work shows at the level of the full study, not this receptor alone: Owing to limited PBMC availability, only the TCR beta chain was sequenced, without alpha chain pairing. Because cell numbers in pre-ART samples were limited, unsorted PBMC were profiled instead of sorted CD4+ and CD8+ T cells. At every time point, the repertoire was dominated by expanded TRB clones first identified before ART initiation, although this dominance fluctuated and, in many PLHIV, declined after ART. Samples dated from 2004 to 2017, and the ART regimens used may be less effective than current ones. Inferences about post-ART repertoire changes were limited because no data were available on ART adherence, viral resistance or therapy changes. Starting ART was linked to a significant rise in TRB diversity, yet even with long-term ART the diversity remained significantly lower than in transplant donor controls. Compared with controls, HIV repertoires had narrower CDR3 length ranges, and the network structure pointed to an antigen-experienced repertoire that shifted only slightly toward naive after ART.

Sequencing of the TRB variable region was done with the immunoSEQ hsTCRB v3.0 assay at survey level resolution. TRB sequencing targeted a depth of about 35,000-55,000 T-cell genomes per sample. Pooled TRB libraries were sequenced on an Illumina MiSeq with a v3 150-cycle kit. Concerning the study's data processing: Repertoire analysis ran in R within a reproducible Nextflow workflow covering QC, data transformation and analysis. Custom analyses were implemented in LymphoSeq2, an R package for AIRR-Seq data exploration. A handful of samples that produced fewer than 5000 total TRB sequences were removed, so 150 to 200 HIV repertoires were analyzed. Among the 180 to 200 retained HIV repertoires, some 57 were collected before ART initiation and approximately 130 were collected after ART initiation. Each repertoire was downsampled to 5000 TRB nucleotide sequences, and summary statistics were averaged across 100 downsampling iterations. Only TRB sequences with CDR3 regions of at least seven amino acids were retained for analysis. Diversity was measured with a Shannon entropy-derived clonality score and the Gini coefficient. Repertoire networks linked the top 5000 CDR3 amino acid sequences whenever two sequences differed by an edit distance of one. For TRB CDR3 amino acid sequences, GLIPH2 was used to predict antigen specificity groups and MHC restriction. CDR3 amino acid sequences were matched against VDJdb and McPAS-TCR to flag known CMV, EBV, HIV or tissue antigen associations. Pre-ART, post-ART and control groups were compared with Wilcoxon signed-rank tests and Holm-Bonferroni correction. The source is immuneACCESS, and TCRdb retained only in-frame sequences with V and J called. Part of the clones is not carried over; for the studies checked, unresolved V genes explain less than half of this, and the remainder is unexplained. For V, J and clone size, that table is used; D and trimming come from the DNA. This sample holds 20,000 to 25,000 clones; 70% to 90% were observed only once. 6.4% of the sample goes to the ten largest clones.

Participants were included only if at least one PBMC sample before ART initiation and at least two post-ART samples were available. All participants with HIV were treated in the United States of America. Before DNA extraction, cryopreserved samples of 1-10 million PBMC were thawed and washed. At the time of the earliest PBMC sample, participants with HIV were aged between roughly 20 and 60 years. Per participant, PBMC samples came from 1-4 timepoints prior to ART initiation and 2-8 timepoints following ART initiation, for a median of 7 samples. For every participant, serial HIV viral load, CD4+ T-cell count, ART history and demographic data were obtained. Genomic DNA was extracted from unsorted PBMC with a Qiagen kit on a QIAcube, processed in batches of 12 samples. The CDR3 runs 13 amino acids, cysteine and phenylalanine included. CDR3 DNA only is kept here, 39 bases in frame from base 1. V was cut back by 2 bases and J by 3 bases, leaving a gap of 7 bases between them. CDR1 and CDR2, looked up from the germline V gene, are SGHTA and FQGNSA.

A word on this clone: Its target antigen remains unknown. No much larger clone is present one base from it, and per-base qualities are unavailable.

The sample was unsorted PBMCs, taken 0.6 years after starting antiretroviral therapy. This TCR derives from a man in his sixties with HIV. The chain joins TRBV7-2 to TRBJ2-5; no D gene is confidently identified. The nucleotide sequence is TGTGCCAGCAGCTTACGCCCAGAAGAGACCCAGTACTTC. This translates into CASSLRPEETQYF.